This T cell receptor beta chain derives from a study of cytomegalovirus exposure and HLA in healthy donors. As for the study in general: A prior analysis found about 120 million unique TCR beta sequences from approximately 200 million T cells. Clustering assigned around 77% of the approximately 400 genotyped donors to the Caucasian-associated ancestry cluster.

PCR amplification relied on 60 Vbeta primers (plus 13 Jbeta primers). Sequenced by immunoSEQ multiplex PCR; TCRdb stores in-frame clones only, minus some. The data show more than 55,000 clones, with roughly 80% seen just once and about 4.3% held by the top ten. As regards this clone: Its antigen is as yet unknown.

Germline V lookup: CDR1 SGHTA, CDR2 FQGNSA. With V trimmed by 5 bases and J by 10 bases, 8 bases remained unmatched. The CDR3 spans 14 residues. The study, taken as a whole, reports: Some public TCRs appeared in many individuals, while most sequences were rare. Testing in vitro showed a few CMV-associated chains specific for CMV antigens.

The chain links TRBV7-2 to TRBJ1-6; TRBD1 agrees at 7 bases. This sequence was found in a man younger than 40 in good health and CMV-seronegative. The sequencing input was PBMCs. This CDR3 is CASSVTGFRSPLHF. The CDR3 DNA is TGTGCCAGCAGCGTGACAGGGTTTAGGTCACCCCTCCACTTT.